The entry below gives a single T cell receptor beta chain sequence along with its context. Its antigen is unknown. This CDR3 has 12 residues. The germline V gene encodes CDR1 SGDLS and CDR2 YYNGEE. Trimming removed 4 bases from V and 10 bases from J; junction bases left unmatched: 4. Researchers took RNA transcripts and amplified the TCR beta CDR3 regions from them. The TCR CDR3 first-round RT-PCR relied on the HTBI primer set. One entry per CDR3 protein results from TCRdb running MiXCR on the multiplex PCR reads. The data contain 210,000 or so distinct CDR3 sequences, roughly 17% of them singletons. This sample was taken from a study of T cells in Graves' hyperthyroidism and ophthalmopathy. Study observations and caveats: Stable hyperthyroidism and ophthalmopathy were separated using 13 V-J signatures.

Diagnostic assessment was based on clinical symptoms, serum thyroxine and TRAb, thyroid ultrasound and orbital computed tomography. The rearrangement uses TRBV9 and TRBJ2-1, with 8 bases lining up with TRBD2. The specimen was blood. This receptor was identified in a man in his fifties or sixties with Graves' hyperthyroidism. CDR3 loop: CASSPTGGEQFF. CDR3 bases: TGTGCCAGCAGCCCCACGGGGGGGGAGCAGTTCTTC.